This entry describes one TCR beta chain. Its antigen is currently unknown. The sample comes from a study of T cell responses to AZD1222 COVID-19 vaccine. In the study overall: Recipients boosted at about 4 weeks or about 12 weeks are pooled. Points from the study as a whole: It should be noted that donors were predominantly white British and more often female, and clonal diversity was possibly underestimated. Of spike-specific TCRs, nearly half reportedly target regions left unmutated in variants. A rise in Spike-specific TCR breadth and depth followed two AZD1222 doses.

Sequencing was performed with immunoSEQ multiplex PCR; in TCRdb, only in-frame clones are kept and a portion is missing. The sample lists over 100,000 clones; around 94% were seen once. CDR3 length equals 12 residues. From germline, CDR1 is KGHSH and CDR2 LQKENI. V was cut by 4 bases and J by 4 bases, with 7 bases left in between. Sample: peripheral blood, taken on day 0 of AZD1222 vaccination. V gene TRBV18 combines with J gene TRBJ1-1; D not resolved. The sequence was collected from an adult in good health. The CDR3 DNA reads TGTGCCAGCTCACGACAAAGCACTGAAGCTTTCTTT. It is translated as CASSRQSTEAFF.